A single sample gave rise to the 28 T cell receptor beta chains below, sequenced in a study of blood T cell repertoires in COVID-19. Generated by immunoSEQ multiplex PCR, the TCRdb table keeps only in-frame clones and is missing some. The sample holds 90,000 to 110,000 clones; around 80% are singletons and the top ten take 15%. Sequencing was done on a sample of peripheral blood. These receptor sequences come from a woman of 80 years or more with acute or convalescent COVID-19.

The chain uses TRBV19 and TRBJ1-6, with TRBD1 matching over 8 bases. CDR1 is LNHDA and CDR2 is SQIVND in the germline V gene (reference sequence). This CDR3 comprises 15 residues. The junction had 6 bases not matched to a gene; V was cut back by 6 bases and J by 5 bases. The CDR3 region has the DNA TGTGCCAGTAGAAACGGACAGGGCGATAATTCACCCCTCCACTTT. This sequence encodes CASRNGQGDNSPLHF. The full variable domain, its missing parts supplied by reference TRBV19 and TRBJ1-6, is DGGITQSPKYLFRKEGQNVTLSCEQNLNHDAMYWYRQDPGQGLRLIYYSQIVNDFQKGDIAEGYSVSREKKESFPLTVTSAQKNPTAFYLCASRNGQGDNSPLHFGNGTRLTVT.

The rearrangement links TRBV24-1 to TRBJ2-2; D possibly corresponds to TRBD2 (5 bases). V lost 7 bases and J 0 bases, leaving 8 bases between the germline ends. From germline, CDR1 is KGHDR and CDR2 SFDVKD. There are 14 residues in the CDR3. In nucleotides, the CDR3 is TGTGCCACCAGCCCAGCGGCGAACACCGGGGAGCTGTTTTTT. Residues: CATSPAANTGELFF.

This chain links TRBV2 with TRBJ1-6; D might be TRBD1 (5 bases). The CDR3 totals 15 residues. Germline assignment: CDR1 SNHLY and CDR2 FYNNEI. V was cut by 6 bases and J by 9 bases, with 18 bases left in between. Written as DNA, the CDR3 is TGTGCCAGCAGCGACCCCAGGGAAAGGGTTTCACCCCTCCACTTT. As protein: CASSDPRERVSPLHF.

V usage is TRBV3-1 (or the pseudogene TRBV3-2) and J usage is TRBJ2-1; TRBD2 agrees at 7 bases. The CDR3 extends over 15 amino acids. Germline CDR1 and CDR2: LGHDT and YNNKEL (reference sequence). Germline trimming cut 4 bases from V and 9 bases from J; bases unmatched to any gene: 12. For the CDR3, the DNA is TGTGCCAGCAGCCCGGTAGCGGGCCTGTGGGGTGAGCAGTTCTTC. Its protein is CASSPVAGLWGEQFF.

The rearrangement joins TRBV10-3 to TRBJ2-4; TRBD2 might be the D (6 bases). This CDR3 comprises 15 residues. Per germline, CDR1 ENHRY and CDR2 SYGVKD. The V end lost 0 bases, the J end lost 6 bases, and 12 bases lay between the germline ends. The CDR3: CAISESMGGLNIQYF. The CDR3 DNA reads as TGTGCCATCAGTGAGTCGATGGGAGGCTTAAACATTCAGTACTTC.

CDR3 region: CASSRGSSGANVLTF. The CDR3 nucleotides are TGTGCCAGCAGCCGTGGTAGCTCTGGGGCCAACGTCCTGACTTTC. V is TRBV6-5 and J is TRBJ2-6; no definite D call. Per germline, CDR1 MNHEY and CDR2 SVGAGI. CDR3 length: 15 residues. V was cut by 6 bases and J by 0 bases, with 9 bases left in between.

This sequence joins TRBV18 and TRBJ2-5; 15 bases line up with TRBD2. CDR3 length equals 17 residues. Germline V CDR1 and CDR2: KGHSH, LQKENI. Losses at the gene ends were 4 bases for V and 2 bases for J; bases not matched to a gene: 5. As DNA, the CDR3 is TGTGCCAGCTCACGACGGGGACTAGCGGGAGGTCAAGAGACCCAGTACTTC. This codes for CASSRRGLAGGQETQYF.

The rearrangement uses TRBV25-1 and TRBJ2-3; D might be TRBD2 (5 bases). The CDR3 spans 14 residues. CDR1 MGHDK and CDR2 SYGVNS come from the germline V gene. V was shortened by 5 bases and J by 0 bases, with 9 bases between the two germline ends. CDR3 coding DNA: TGTGCCAGCAGTCCAGGACTGAGCACAGATACGCAGTATTTT. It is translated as CASSPGLSTDTQYF.

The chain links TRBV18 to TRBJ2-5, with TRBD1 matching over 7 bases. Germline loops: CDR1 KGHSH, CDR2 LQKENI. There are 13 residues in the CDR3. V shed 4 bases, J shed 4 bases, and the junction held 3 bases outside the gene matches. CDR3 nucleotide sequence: TGTGCCAGCTCACGTAGACAGGGAGAGACCCAGTACTTC. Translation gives CASSRRQGETQYF.

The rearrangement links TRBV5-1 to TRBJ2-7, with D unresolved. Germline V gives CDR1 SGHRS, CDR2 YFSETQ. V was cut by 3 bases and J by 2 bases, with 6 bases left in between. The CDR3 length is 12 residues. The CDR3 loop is CASSSRTYEQYF. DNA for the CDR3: TGCGCCAGCAGCTCGAGAACCTACGAGCAGTACTTC. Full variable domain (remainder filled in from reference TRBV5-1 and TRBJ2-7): KAGVTQTPRYLIKTRGQQVTLSCSPISGHRSVSWYQQTPGQGLQFLFEYFSETQRNKGNFPGRFSGRQFSNSRSEMNVSTLELGDSALYLCASSSRTYEQYFGPGTRLTVT.

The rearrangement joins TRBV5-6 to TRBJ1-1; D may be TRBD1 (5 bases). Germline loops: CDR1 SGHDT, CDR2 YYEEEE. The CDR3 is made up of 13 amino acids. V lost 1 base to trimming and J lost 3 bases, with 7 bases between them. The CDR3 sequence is CASSLWGDTEAFF. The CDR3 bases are TGTGCCAGCAGCTTGTGGGGGGACACTGAAGCTTTCTTT.

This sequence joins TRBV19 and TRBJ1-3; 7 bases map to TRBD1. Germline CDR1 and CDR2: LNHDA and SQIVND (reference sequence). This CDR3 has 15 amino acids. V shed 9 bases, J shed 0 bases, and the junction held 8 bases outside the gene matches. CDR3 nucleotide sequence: TGTGCCAGCACCGGGACAGCTAACTCTGGAAACACCATATATTTT. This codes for CASTGTANSGNTIYF.

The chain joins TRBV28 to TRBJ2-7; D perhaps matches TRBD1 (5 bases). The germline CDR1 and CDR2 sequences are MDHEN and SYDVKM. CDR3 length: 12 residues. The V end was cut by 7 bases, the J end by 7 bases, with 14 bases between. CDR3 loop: CASKSRGREQYF. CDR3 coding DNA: TGTGCCAGCAAGTCAAGGGGTCGAGAGCAGTACTTC.

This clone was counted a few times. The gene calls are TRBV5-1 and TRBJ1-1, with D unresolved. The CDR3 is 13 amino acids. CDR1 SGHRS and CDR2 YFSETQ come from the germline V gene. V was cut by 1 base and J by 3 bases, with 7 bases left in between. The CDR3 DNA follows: TGCGCCAGCAGCTTGTCCCGAGACACTGAAGCTTTCTTT. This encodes CASSLSRDTEAFF.

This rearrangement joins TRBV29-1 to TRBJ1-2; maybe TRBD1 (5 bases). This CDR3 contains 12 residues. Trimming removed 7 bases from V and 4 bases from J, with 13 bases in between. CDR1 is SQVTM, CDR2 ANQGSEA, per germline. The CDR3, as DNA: TGCAGCGCCACCGACAGAATCTATGGCTACACCTTC. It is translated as CSATDRIYGYTF.

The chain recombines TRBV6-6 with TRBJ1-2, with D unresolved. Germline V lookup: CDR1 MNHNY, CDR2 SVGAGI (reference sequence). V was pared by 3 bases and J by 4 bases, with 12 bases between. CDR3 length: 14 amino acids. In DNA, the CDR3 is TGTGCCAGCAGTTATGCGGGTGAAGGCTATGGCTACACCTTC. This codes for CASSYAGEGYGYTF.

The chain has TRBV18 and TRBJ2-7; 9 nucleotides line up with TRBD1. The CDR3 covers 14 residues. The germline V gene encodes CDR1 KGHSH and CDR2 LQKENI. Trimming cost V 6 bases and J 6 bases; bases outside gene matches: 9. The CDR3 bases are TGTGCCAGCTCTCAAAGACAGGGGGTCCCCGAGCAGTACGTC. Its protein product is CASSQRQGVPEQYV.

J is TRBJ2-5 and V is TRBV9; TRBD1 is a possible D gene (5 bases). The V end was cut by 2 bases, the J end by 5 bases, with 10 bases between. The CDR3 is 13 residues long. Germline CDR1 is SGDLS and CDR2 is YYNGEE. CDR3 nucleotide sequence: TGTGCCAGCAGCGTTAGGGGTGCGGAGACCCAGTACTTC. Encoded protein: CASSVRGAETQYF.

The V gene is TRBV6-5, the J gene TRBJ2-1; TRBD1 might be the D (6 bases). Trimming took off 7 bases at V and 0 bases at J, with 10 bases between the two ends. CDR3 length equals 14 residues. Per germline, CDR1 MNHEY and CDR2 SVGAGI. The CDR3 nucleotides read TGTGCCAGCATTACAGGGAGCTCCTACAATGAGCAGTTCTTC. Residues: CASITGSSYNEQFF.

CDR3 loop: CASSESQGQETQYF. The CDR3 DNA reads TGCGCCAGCAGTGAGTCGCAGGGGCAAGAGACCCAGTACTTC. V is TRBV10-1 and J is TRBJ2-5, with D perhaps TRBD1 (6 bases). V was cut by 0 bases and J by 2 bases, with 7 bases left in between. The CDR3 totals 14 residues. Germline V CDR1 and CDR2: WNHNN, SYGVQD (reference sequence).

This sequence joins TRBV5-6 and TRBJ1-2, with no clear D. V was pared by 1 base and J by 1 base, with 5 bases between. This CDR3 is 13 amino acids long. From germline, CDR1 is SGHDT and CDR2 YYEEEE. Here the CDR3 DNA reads TGTGCCAGCAGCTTGAACGGTAACTATGGCTACACCTTC. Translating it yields CASSLNGNYGYTF. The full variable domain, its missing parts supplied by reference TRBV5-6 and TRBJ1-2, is DAGVTQSPTHLIKTRGQQVTLRCSPKSGHDTVSWYQQALGQGPQFIFQYYEEEERQRGNFPDRFSGHQFPNYSSELNVNALLLGDSALYLCASSLNGNYGYTFGSGTRLTVV.

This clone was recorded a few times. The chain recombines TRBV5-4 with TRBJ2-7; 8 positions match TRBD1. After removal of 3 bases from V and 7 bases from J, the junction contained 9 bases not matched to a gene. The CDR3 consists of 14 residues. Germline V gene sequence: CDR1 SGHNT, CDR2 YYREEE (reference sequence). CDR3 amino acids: CASSSGQGRMEQYV. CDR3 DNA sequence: TGTGCCAGCAGCTCAGGACAGGGAAGGATGGAGCAGTACGTC.

The CDR3 nucleotides are TGTGCCAGCAGCCACGTAGAGGGACAGAGCTATGGCTACACCTTC. Protein: CASSHVEGQSYGYTF. The chain carries TRBV9 and TRBJ1-2; TRBD1 matches at 7 bases. Germline V CDR1 and CDR2: SGDLS, YYNGEE. The CDR3 runs to 15 residues. The J segment lost 4 bases and the V segment lost 4 bases, leaving 10 bases of the junction unmatched. Using reference TRBV9 and TRBJ1-2 for the parts outside the CDR3, the full variable domain is DSGVTQTPKHLITATGQRVTLRCSPRSGDLSVYWYQQSLDQGLQFLIQYYNGEERAKGNILERFSAQQFPDLHSELNLSSLELGDSALYFCASSHVEGQSYGYTFGSGTRLTVV.

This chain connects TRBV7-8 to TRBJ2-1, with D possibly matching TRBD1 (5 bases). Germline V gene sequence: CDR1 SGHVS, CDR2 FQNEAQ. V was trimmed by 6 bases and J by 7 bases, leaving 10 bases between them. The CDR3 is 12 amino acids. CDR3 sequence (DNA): TGTGCCAGCAGGGAACAGGCAAATGAGCAGTTCTTC. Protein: CASREQANEQFF. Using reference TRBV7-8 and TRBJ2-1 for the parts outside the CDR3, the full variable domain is GAGVSQSPRYKVAKRGQDVALRCDPISGHVSLFWYQQALGQGPEFLTYFQNEAQLDKSGLPSDRFFAERPEGSVSTLKIQRTQQEDSAVYLCASREQANEQFFGPGTRLTVL.

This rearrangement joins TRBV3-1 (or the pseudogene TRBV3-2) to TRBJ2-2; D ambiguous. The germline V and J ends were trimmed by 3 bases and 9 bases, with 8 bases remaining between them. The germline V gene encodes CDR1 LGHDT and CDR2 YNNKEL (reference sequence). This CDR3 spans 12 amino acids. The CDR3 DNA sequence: TGTGCCAGCAGCCACAGCGTGAGGGAGCTGTTTTTT. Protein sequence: CASSHSVRELFF.

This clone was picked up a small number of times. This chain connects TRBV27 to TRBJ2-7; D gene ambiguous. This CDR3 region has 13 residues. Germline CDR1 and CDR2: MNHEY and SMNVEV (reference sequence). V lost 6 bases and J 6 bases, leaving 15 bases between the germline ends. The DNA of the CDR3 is TGTGCCAGCAGGCCTTTAGATCGCGGCGAGCAGTACGTC. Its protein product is CASRPLDRGEQYV.

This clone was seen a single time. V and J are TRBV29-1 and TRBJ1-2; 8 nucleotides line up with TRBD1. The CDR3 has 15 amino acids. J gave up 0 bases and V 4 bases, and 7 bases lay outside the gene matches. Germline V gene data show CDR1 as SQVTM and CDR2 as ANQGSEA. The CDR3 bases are TGCAGCGTTGGACAGGGGAGGGGGACTAACTATGGCTACACCTTC. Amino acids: CSVGQGRGTNYGYTF.

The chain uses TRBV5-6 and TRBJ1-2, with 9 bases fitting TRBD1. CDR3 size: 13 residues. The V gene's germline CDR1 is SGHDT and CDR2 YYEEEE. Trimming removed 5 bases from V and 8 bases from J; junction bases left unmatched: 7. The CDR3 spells CASRQQGAAGYTF. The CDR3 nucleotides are TGTGCCAGCAGACAACAGGGGGCGGCAGGCTACACCTTC. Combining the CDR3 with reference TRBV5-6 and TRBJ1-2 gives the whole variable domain DAGVTQSPTHLIKTRGQQVTLRCSPKSGHDTVSWYQQALGQGPQFIFQYYEEEERQRGNFPDRFSGHQFPNYSSELNVNALLLGDSALYLCASRQQGAAGYTFGSGTRLTVV.